The TCR beta chain under discussion was sequenced for a study of regulatory T cells in long-lasting Graves disease. Time point denoted: newly diagnosed GD, antithyroid drugs for less than 3 months. The TCR library was made from RNA that had been extracted from PBMCs in TRIzol. After removal of 8 bases from V and 3 bases from J, the junction contained 11 bases not matched to a gene. The CDR3 is made up of 15 amino acids. The germline gives CDR1 SGHRS, CDR2 YFSETQ. Arm-PCR of CDR3 regions and iRepertoire HTBI primers were the basis on which TCR beta libraries were built. TCRdb re-derived calls from the multiplex PCR reads in MiXCR, one entry per CDR3 protein. The data show under 450,000 distinct CDR3 sequences, with under 20% seen just once and 20% to 25% held by the top ten. Worth noting for this clonotype: Being one base from a much bigger clone, this may be a read error.

The data were also submitted as part of a second study, on T cells in Graves' hyperthyroidism and ophthalmopathy.

The sequencing here drew on peripheral blood mononuclear cells (PBMCs), taken at new diagnosis, from a patient treated with antithyroid drugs. The chain is built from TRBV5-1 and TRBJ2-7, with 10 bases matching TRBD1. The sequence was obtained from a young woman with Graves disease. The CDR3 DNA sequence: TGCGCCAGAAGTTACGGGACAGGGGCGCGCTACGAGCAGTACTTC. This codes for CARSYGTGARYEQYF.